This is a list of T cell receptor beta chains from one sample in a study of beta chain features in type 1 diabetes. The table came from immunoSEQ multiplex PCR; TCRdb's copy has only in-frame clones and leaves some out. Of 40,000 to 60,000 clones detected, just under 65% appear once; the ten largest clones hold over 0.25%. Sequencing used stem cell memory CD4+ T cells from blood. The origin of the receptors is a woman in her 30s with type 1 diabetes. Both conserved end residues are part of each CDR3. D genes are given only for firm matches. The size of a clone is reported for some rows only, either as once, few or many, or as a class for expanded clones.

TRBD1 | TRBJ2-5 | TRBV7-3 | once | CASSPGTGGETQYF | TGTGCCAGCAGCCCCGGGACAGGGGGGGAGACCCAGTACTTC
TRBD1 | TRBJ2-6 | TRBV27 | NA | CASSRDRGPGANVLTF | TGTGCCAGCAGCCGGGACAGAGGGCCTGGGGCCAACGTCCTGACTTTC
TRBD1 | TRBJ2-7 | TRBV7-9 | NA | CASSLNPGQVGGTGYEQYF | TGTGCCAGCAGCCTTAATCCAGGACAGGTCGGTGGTACGGGCTACGAGCAGTACTTC
NA | TRBJ2-1 | TRBV2 | NA | CASSVEEPSYNEQFF | TGTGCCAGCAGTGTTGAGGAACCCTCCTACAATGAGCAGTTCTTC
NA | TRBJ2-3 | TRBV7-3 | few | CASSIGYTDTQYF | TGTGCCAGCAGCATCGGGTACACAGATACGCAGTATTTT
TRBD1 | TRBJ2-1 | TRBV7-3 | NA | CASSRTGDLYNEQFF | TGTGCCAGCAGCAGAACAGGGGACCTTTACAATGAGCAGTTCTTC
NA | TRBJ2-3 | TRBV4-1 | NA | CASSQILGGSTDTQYF | TGCGCCAGCAGCCAAATTCTTGGCGGGAGCACAGATACGCAGTATTTT
NA | TRBJ1-5 | TRBV7-2 | NA | CASSLAPVLNQPQHF | TGTGCCAGCAGCTTAGCCCCCGTTCTTAATCAGCCCCAGCATTTT
NA | TRBJ1-1 | TRBV2 | few | CASSGQWNTEAFF | TGTGCCAGCAGTGGACAGTGGAACACTGAAGCTTTCTTT
TRBD1 | TRBJ2-6 | TRBV29-1 | few | CSASGGTGANVLTF | TGCAGCGCCTCAGGGGGAACGGGGGCCAACGTCCTGACTTTC
TRBD1 | TRBJ1-5 | TRBV19 | NA | CASTSGQGLNQPQHF | TGTGCCAGTACCTCAGGACAGGGTCTCAATCAGCCCCAGCATTTT
TRBD1 | TRBJ2-2 | TRBV18 | few | CASSPLGQGNTGELFF | TGTGCCAGCTCACCCCTCGGACAGGGGAACACCGGGGAGCTGTTTTTT
NA | TRBJ2-7 | TRBV9 | NA | CASSGQGGKYEQYF | TGTGCCAGCAGCGGCCAGGGGGGAAAATACGAGCAGTACTTC
NA | TRBJ1-3 | TRBV7-9 | NA | CASSLLRQNPSGNTIYF | TGTGCCAGCAGCCTCCTTCGACAGAACCCCTCTGGAAACACCATATATTTT
NA | TRBJ1-1 | TRBV4-2 | NA | CASSRPTDFTEAFF | TGTGCCAGCAGCCGACCGACAGATTTCACTGAAGCTTTCTTT
NA | TRBJ2-5 | TRBV21-1 | NA | CASSNKQVEETQYF | TGTGCCAGCAGCAATAAACAGGTAGAAGAGACCCAGTACTTC
NA | TRBJ2-1 | TRBV5-1 | NA | CASRAGGLSYNEQFF | TGCGCCAGCCGGGCCGGGGGTCTCTCCTACAATGAGCAGTTCTTC
NA | TRBJ2-4 | TRBV18 | NA | CASSPLPGTQALAKNIQYF | TGTGCCAGCTCACCCCTCCCCGGGACTCAGGCTCTAGCCAAAAACATTCAGTACTTC
TRBD1 | TRBJ1-2 | TRBV29-1 | NA | CSVGQGANYGYTF | TGCAGCGTTGGACAGGGAGCTAACTATGGCTACACCTTC
NA | TRBJ2-7 | TRBV7-9 | few | CASSPGGLEYYEQYF | TGTGCCAGCAGCCCGGGCGGGCTGGAATACTACGAGCAGTACTTC
TRBD1 | TRBJ1-4 | TRBV30 | NA | CAWSVSGTGREKLFF | TGTGCCTGGAGTGTAAGTGGGACAGGGCGTGAAAAACTGTTTTTT
TRBD2 | TRBJ2-4 | TRBV27 | NA | CASRGVTSGSRNIQYF | TGTGCCAGCAGGGGGGTCACTAGCGGGAGCCGGAACATTCAGTACTTC
TRBD2 | TRBJ2-7 | TRBV30 | NA | CAWSVRLAGPLEQYF | TGTGCCTGGAGTGTAAGGCTAGCGGGACCTCTCGAGCAGTACTTC
NA | TRBJ2-6 | TRBV19 | NA | CASTGALGANVLTF | TGTGCCAGTACGGGAGCTCTGGGGGCCAACGTCCTGACTTTC
NA | TRBJ2-3 | TRBV2 | NA | CASSGGVFTDTQYF | TGTGCCAGCAGTGGAGGCGTATTCACAGATACGCAGTATTTT
TRBD2 | TRBJ2-1 | TRBV20-1 | few | CSEERGNEQFF | TGCAGTGAGGAGCGGGGCAATGAGCAGTTCTTC
NA | TRBJ2-5 | TRBV7-2 | NA | CASSLDGGPQTQYF | TGTGCCAGCAGCTTAGACGGAGGGCCTCAGACCCAGTACTTC
NA | TRBJ2-7 | TRBV5-4 | NA | CASSKDSYEQYF | TGTGCCAGCAGCAAGGACAGCTACGAGCAGTACTTC
NA | TRBJ1-1 | TRBV25-1 | NA | CASKTGTVDTEAFF | TGTGCCAGCAAAACAGGGACGGTTGACACTGAAGCTTTCTTT
NA | TRBJ2-7 | TRBV5-1 | NA | CASSLEFPSYEQYF | TGCGCCAGCAGCTTGGAATTCCCTAGCTACGAGCAGTACTTC
NA | TRBJ2-1 | TRBV28 | once | CASSSTPYNEQFF | TGTGCCAGCAGTTCAACCCCCTATAATGAGCAGTTCTTC
NA | TRBJ1-5 | TRBV30 | few | CAWSVGGWQPQHF | TGTGCCTGGAGTGTCGGGGGGTGGCAGCCCCAGCATTTT
TRBD1 | TRBJ1-2 | TRBV6-5 | NA | CASKMGQGNGYTF | TGTGCCAGCAAAATGGGACAGGGGAATGGCTACACCTTC
NA | TRBJ1-1 | TRBV10-3 | NA | CAISTGTLNTEAFF | TGTGCCATCAGCACAGGGACGTTGAACACTGAAGCTTTCTTT
NA | TRBJ1-2 | TRBV30 | few | CAWSGRGDGYTF | TGTGCCTGGAGCGGCCGGGGTGACGGCTACACCTTC
NA | TRBJ1-4 | TRBV29-1 | few | CSVESGNEKLFF | TGCAGCGTTGAGTCCGGGAACGAAAAACTGTTTTTT
TRBD1 | TRBJ2-7 | TRBV4-1 | few | CASSRSGQGGEQYF | TGCGCCAGCAGCCGGTCGGGACAGGGGGGCGAGCAGTACTTC